This TCR beta chain was sequenced in a study of human T cells and chemical hapten exposure. Time point in this sample: patch test 1, 2 weeks after DPC sensitization. Documented treatment: therapeutic diphenylcyclopropenone sensitization with weekly scalp DPC. This clonotype was picked up a small number of times. The CDR3 length is 14 residues. V trimming: 6 bases; J trimming: 3 bases; junction bases outside the gene matches: 6. Via MiXCR, TCRdb re-called the RACE reads, giving one row per CDR3 protein. The sample has about 380,000 distinct CDR3 sequences; 4.8% are singletons. The clonotype comes from a woman aged 50 to 65 with alopecia areata. Some clones in this sample may be carry-over from other donors' samples. The material was whole blood, obtained in connection with sensitization to the hapten diphenylcyclopropenone (DPC). V usage is TRBV12-3 or TRBV12-4 and J usage is TRBJ2-7, with TRBD1 identical over 9 bases. CDR3: CASRRGTGSYEQYF. CDR3 nucleotide sequence: TGTGCCAGCAGGAGGGGGACAGGGAGCTACGAGCAGTACTTC.